This T cell receptor (beta chain) appears in the sequencing data of a study of blood T cell repertoires in COVID-19. The overall study: Samples came from the United States, Italy and Spain, spanning acute and convalescent COVID-19. Nucleic acid was either cDNA or gDNA, and it came from T cells, B-cell-depleted T cells, or PBMCs.

The germline V gene has CDR1 SGDLS and CDR2 YYNGEE. V was trimmed by 6 bases and J by 2 bases, leaving 14 bases between them. The CDR3 extends over 14 amino acids. Original methodology: Amplified reference gene primers provided the basis for estimating nucleated cell counts. TCRdb's copy holds only in-frame clones and misses some; the assay was immunoSEQ multiplex PCR. V and J calls plus clone size are reproduced from that table; the DNA served to infer D and trimming. Among tens of thousands of clones listed, 60% to 80% were seen once. The V gene is TRBV9, the J gene TRBJ1-2; maybe TRBD1 (5 bases). The source material was peripheral blood. The clonotype was recovered from a woman in her 70s with acute or convalescent COVID-19. The CDR3 is CASTLEAGNYGYTF. For the CDR3, the DNA is TGTGCCAGCACTTTAGAGGCAGGGAACTATGGCTACACCTTC.